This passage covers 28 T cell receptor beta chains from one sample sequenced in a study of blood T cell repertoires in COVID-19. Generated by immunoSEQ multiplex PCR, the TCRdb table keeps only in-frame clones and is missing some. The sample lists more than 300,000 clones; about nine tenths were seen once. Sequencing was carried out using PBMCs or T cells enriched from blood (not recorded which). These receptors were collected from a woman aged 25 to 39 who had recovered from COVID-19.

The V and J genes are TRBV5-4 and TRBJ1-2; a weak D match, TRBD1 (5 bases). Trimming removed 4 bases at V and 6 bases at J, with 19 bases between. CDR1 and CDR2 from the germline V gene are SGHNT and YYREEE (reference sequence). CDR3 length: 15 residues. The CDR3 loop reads CASSPDGGGLNGYTF. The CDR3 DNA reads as TGTGCCAGCAGCCCTGACGGGGGGGGACTAAATGGCTACACCTTC.

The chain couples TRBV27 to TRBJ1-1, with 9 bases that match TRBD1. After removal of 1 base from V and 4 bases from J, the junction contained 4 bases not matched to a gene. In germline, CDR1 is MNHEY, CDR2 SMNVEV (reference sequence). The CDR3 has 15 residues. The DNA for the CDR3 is TGTGCCAGCAGTTTATACAGGGGGCTTATCACTGAAGCTTTCTTT. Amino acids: CASSLYRGLITEAFF.

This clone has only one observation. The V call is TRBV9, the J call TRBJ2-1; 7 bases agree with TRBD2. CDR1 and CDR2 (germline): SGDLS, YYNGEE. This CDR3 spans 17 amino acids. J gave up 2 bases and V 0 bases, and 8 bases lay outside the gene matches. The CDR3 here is CASSVEIGRLTYNEQFF. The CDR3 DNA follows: TGTGCCAGCAGCGTAGAGATCGGGAGGTTAACCTACAATGAGCAGTTCTTC.

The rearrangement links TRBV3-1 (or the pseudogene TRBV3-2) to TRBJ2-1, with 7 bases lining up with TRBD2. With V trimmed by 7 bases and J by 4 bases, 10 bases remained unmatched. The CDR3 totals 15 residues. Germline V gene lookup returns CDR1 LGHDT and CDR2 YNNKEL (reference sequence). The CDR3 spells CASTKKRDPYNEQFF. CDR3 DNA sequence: TGTGCCAGCACCAAAAAGCGGGACCCTTACAATGAGCAGTTCTTC.

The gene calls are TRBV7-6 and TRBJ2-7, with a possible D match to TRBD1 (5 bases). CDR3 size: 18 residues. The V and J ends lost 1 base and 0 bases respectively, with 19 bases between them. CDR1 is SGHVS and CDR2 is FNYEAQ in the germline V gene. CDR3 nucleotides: TGTGCCAGCAGCTTAGAGCAGGGCACACAGCTCAGCTCCTACGAGCAGTACTTC. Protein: CASSLEQGTQLSSYEQYF.

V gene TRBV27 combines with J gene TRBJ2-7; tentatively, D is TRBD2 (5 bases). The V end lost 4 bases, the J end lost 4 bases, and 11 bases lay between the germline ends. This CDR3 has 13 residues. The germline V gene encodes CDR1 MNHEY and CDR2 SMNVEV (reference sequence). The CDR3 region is CASSSGLTYEQYF. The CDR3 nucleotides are TGTGCCAGCAGTTCTGGACTGACTTACGAGCAGTACTTC.

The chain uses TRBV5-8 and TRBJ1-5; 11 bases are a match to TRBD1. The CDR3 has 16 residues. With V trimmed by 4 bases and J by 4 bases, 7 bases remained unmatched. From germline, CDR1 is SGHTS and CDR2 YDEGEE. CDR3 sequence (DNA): TGTGCCAGCAGCATAGGACAGGGGGCAGGAAATCAGCCCCAGCATTTT. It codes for CASSIGQGAGNQPQHF.

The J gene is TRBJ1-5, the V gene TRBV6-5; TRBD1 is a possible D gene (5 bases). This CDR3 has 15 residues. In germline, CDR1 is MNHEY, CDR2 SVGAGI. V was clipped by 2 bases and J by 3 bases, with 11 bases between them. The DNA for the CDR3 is TGTGCCAGCAGTTACACCCGGGACTACAATCAGCCCCAGCATTTT. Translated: CASSYTRDYNQPQHF.

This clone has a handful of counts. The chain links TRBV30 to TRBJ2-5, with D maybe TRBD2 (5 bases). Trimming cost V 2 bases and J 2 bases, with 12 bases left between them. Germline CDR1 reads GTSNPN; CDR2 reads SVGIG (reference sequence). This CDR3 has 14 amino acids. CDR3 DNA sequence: TGTGCCTGGAGTCGAAGCGGAGTTCAAGAGACCCAGTACTTC. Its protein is CAWSRSGVQETQYF.

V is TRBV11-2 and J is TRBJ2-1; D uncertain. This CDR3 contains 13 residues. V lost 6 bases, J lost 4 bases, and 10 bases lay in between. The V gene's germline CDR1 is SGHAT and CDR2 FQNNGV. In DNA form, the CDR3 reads TGTGCCAGCAGGTCTGGCCGTTACAATGAGCAGTTCTTC. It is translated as CASRSGRYNEQFF.

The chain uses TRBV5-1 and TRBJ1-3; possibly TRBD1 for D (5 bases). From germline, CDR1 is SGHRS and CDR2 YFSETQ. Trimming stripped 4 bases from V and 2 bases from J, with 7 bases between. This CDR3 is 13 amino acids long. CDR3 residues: CASSRTTGNTIYF. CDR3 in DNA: TGCGCCAGCAGCCGGACAACTGGAAACACCATATATTTT.

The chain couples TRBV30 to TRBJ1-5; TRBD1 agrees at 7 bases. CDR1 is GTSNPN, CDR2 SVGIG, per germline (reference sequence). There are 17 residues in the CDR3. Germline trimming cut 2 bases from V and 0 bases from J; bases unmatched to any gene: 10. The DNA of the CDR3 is TGTGCCTGGAGTAGCTCCCGGGACAGATTTAGCAATCAGCCCCAGCATTTT. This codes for CAWSSSRDRFSNQPQHF. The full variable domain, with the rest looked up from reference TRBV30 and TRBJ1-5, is SQTIHQWPATLVQPVGSPLSLECTVEGTSNPNLYWYRQAAGRGLQLLFYSVGIGQISSEVPQNLSASRPQDRQFILSSKKLLLSDSGFYLCAWSSSRDRFSNQPQHFGDGTRLSIL.

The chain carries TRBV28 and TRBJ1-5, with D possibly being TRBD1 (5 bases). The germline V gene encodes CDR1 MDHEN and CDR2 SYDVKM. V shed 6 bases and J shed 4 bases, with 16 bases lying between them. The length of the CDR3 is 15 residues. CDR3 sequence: CASRNRQSDNQPQHF. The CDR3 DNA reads TGTGCCAGCAGGAATCGACAGTCAGATAATCAGCCCCAGCATTTT. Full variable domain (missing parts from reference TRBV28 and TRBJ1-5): DVKVTQSSRYLVKRTGEKVFLECVQDMDHENMFWYRQDPGLGLRLIYFSYDVKMKEKGDIPEGYSVSREKKERFSLILESASTNQTSMYLCASRNRQSDNQPQHFGDGTRLSIL.

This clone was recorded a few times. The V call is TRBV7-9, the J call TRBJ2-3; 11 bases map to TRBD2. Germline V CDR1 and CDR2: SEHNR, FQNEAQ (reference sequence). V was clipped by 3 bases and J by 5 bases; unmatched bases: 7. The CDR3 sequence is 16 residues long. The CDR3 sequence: CASSFGLAGIRDTQYF. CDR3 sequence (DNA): TGTGCCAGCAGCTTCGGACTAGCGGGCATAAGAGATACGCAGTATTTT.

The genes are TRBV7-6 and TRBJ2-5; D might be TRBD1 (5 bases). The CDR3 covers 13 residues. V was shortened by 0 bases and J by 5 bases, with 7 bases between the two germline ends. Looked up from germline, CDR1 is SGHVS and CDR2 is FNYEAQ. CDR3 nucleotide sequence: TGTGCCAGCAGCTTAGCCAAGGGGGAGACCCAGTACTTC. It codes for CASSLAKGETQYF.

The CDR3 is CASSQGGGSGANVLTF. The DNA for the CDR3 is TGCGCCAGCAGCCAAGGGGGAGGCTCTGGGGCCAACGTCCTGACTTTC. This sequence joins TRBV4-1 and TRBJ2-6, with D maybe TRBD2 (6 bases). Trimming removed 1 base at V and 0 bases at J, with 7 bases between. Germline CDR1 and CDR2: MGHRA and YSYEKL. The length of the CDR3 is 16 residues.

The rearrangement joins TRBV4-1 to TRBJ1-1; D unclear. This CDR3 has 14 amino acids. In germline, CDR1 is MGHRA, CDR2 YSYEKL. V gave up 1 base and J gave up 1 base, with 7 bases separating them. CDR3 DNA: TGCGCCAGCAGCCAAGTCCGGAGGAACACTGAAGCTTTCTTT. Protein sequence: CASSQVRRNTEAFF.

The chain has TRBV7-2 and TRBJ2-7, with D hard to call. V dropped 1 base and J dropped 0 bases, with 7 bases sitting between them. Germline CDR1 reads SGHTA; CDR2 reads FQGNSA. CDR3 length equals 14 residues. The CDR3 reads CASSLESSSYEQYF. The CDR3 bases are TGTGCCAGCAGCTTAGAATCCAGCTCCTACGAGCAGTACTTC.

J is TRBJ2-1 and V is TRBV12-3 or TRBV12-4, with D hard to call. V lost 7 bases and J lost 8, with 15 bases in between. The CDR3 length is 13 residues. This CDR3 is CASILRSSYEQFF. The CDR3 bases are TGTGCCAGCATCCTTAGGAGTTCCTATGAGCAGTTCTTC.

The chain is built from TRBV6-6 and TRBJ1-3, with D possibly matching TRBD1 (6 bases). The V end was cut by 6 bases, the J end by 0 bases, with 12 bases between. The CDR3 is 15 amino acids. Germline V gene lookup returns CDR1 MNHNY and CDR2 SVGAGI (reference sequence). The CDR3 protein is CASRGQISSGNTIYF. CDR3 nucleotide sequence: TGTGCCAGCAGAGGACAGATTAGCTCTGGAAACACCATATATTTT.

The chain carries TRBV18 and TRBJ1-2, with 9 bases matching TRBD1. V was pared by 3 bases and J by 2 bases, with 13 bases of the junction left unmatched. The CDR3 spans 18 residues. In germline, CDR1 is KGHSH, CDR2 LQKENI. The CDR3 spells CASSPTLDGQGINYGYTF. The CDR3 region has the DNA TGTGCCAGCTCACCTACATTAGACGGACAGGGGATAAACTATGGCTACACCTTC.

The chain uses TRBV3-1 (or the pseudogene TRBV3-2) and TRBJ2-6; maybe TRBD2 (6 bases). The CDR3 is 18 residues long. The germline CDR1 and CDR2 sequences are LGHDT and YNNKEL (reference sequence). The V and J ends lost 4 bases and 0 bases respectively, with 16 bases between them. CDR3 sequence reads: CASSPGDGPPSGANVLTF. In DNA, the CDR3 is TGTGCCAGCAGCCCGGGGGACGGTCCTCCCTCTGGGGCCAACGTCCTGACTTTC.

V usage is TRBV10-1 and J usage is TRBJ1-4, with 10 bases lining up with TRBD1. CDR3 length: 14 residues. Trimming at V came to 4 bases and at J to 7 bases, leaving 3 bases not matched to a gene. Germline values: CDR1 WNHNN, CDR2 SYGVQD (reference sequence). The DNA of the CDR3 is TGCGCCAGCAGTGGGGACAGGGGAGGTGAAAAACTGTTTTTT. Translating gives CASSGDRGGEKLFF.

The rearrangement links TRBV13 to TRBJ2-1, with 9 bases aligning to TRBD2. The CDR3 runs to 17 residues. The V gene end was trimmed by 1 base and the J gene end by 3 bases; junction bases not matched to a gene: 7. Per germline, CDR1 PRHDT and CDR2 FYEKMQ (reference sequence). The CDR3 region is CASSLVTSGSYYNEQFF. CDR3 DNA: TGTGCCAGCAGCTTAGTGACTAGCGGTTCCTACTACAATGAGCAGTTCTTC.

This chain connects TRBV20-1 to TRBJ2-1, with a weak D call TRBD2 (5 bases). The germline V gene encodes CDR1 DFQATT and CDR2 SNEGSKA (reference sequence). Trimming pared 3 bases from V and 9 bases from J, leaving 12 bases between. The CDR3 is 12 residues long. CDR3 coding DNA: TGCAGTGCTAGTATCGGCGGACTTGAGCAGTTCTTC. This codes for CSASIGGLEQFF.

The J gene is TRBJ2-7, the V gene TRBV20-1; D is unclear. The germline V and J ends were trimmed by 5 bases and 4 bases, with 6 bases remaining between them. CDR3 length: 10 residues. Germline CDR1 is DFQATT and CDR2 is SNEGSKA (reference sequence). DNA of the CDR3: TGCAGTGCTCTCCGGTACGAGCAGTACTTC. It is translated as CSALRYEQYF.

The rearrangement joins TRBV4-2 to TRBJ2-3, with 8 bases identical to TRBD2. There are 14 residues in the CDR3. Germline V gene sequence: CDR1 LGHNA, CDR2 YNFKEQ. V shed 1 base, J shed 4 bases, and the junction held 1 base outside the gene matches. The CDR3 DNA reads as TGTGCCAGCAGCCAAGGGCGGGAGGCAGATACGCAGTATTTT. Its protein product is CASSQGREADTQYF.

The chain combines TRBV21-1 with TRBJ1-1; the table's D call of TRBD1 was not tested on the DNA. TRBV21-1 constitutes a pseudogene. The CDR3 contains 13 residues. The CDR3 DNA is TGTGCCATGGCCCAAGGGGGAAAAACTGAAGCTTTCTTT. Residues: CAMAQGGKTEAFF.